One sample yielded the 27 T cell receptor beta chains listed below, sequenced in a study of T cell repertoires in cytomegalovirus infection. TCRdb itself ran the reads through MiXCR, one entry per CDR3 protein. The sample shows about 310,000 distinct CDR3 sequences, roughly a sixth of them seen only once. Input material: PBMCs. The origin of the receptors is a human donor in good health (CMV status not recorded). Some clones in this sample may be carry-over from other donors' samples.

The chain is built from TRBV12-3 or TRBV12-4 and TRBJ1-2, with 10 bases fitting TRBD1. The CDR3 extends over 15 amino acids. Unmatched junction bases numbered 7, after V lost 5 bases and J lost 4 bases. In nucleotides, the CDR3 is TGTGCCAGCAGTCCGAGACAGGGGGCACGCTATGGCTACACCTTC. It yields the protein CASSPRQGARYGYTF.

This clonotype turned up a few times. This chain connects TRBV19 to TRBJ1-1; D unclear. The CDR3 length is 12 residues. Germline loops: CDR1 LNHDA, CDR2 SQIVND (reference sequence). V was cut by 1 base and J by 6 bases, with 6 bases left in between. The CDR3 coding sequence is TGTGCCAGTAGTATAGGAGGAGCTGAAGCTTTCTTT. It is translated as CASSIGGAEAFF.

This clonotype turned up a few times. V gene TRBV27 combines with J gene TRBJ1-5; 7 positions match TRBD1. Germline trimming cut 5 bases from V and 15 bases from J; bases unmatched to any gene: 10. CDR1 is MNHEY and CDR2 is SMNVEV in the germline V gene (reference sequence). The CDR3 is 12 amino acids. The DNA for the CDR3 is TGTGCCAGCAGTGCAGACAGGGTAGTTATGCATTTT. Translating gives CASSADRVVMHF.

The chain joins TRBV2 to TRBJ2-7, with a weak D call TRBD2 (5 bases). V dropped 10 bases and J dropped 3 bases, with 10 bases sitting between them. The CDR3 contains 11 residues. Looked up from germline, CDR1 is SNHLY and CDR2 is FYNNEI. The chain's CDR3 is CATSGNYEQYF. The CDR3 DNA reads as TGTGCCACCTCGGGGAACTACGAGCAGTACTTC.

The sample holds a few counts of this clonotype. V usage is TRBV6-5 and J usage is TRBJ1-3; possible D gene TRBD1, 6 bases. Trimming shortened V by 0 bases and J by 4 bases, and 13 bases separated the two germline ends. Germline V gene sequence: CDR1 MNHEY, CDR2 SVGAGI. This CDR3 is 16 amino acids long. Here the CDR3 DNA reads TGTGCCAGCAGTTACTCGAGCCCGGGGACAGGAAACACCATATATTTT. Translated, it gives CASSYSSPGTGNTIYF.

Here the CDR3 DNA reads TGTGCCAGCAGTATAAGCGGGGGGGCCAGAGAGCAGTACTTC. It codes for CASSISGGAREQYF. The chain has TRBV12-3 or TRBV12-4 and TRBJ2-7; the match to TRBD2 covers 10 bases. The CDR3 is made up of 14 amino acids. V was pared by 5 bases and J by 7 bases, with 8 bases of the junction left unmatched.

This clonotype has a handful of counts. V gene TRBV28 combines with J gene TRBJ1-1; maybe TRBD1 (6 bases). The germline V gene encodes CDR1 MDHEN and CDR2 SYDVKM. This CDR3 has 15 amino acids. V shed 6 bases and J shed 0 bases, with 14 bases lying between them. The CDR3 DNA follows: TGTGCCAGCAGACTCGGGACACCCATGAACACTGAAGCTTTCTTT. Its translation: CASRLGTPMNTEAFF.

This clonotype has just a few counts. The chain joins TRBV5-4 to TRBJ2-1, with 7 positions matching TRBD2. The CDR3 runs to 13 residues. The trim removed 4 bases at V and 9 bases at J, leaving 7 bases unmatched. CDR1 and CDR2 (germline): SGHNT, YYREEE (reference sequence). The CDR3 loop reads CASSRPRGSEQFF. The CDR3 DNA reads TGTGCCAGCAGCCGCCCGCGGGGGTCTGAGCAGTTCTTC.

This chain connects TRBV19 to TRBJ2-6, with 10 bases identical to TRBD1. J gave up 4 bases and V 5 bases, and 8 bases lay outside the gene matches. There are 17 residues in the CDR3. Germline V CDR1 and CDR2: LNHDA, SQIVND (reference sequence). CDR3 nucleotide sequence: TGTGCCAGTAGTGGAGGGACAGGGGTATCCGGGGCCAACGTCCTGACTTTC. Its protein is CASSGGTGVSGANVLTF. Supplemented by reference TRBV19 and TRBJ2-6, the full variable domain reads DGGITQSPKYLFRKEGQNVTLSCEQNLNHDAMYWYRQDPGQGLRLIYYSQIVNDFQKGDIAEGYSVSREKKESFPLTVTSAQKNPTAFYLCASSGGTGVSGANVLTFGAGSRLTVL.

This clonotype appeared a few times. The rearrangement uses TRBV2 and TRBJ2-7, with a possible D match to TRBD1 (6 bases). The germline V and J ends were trimmed by 5 bases and 2 bases, with 25 bases remaining between them. The CDR3 consists of 18 residues. Germline CDR1 and CDR2: SNHLY and FYNNEI. The CDR3 DNA reads TGTGCCAGCAGTAAAGGCTCCGCGAACAGGGAAGTACCCTACGAGCAGTACTTC. This sequence encodes CASSKGSANREVPYEQYF.

The chain combines TRBV20-1 with TRBJ1-2; possibly TRBD1 for D (6 bases). The CDR3 extends over 16 amino acids. Germline V gene sequence: CDR1 DFQATT, CDR2 SNEGSKA (reference sequence). The germline V and J ends were trimmed by 6 bases and 2 bases, with 22 bases remaining between them. Written as DNA, the CDR3 is TGCAGTGCGGGGGGGCCCAACCTCGCTTCAAACTATGGCTACACCTTC. It encodes CSAGGPNLASNYGYTF.

The sample holds many counts of this clonotype. This sequence joins TRBV7-2 and TRBJ2-7; TRBD1 matches 7 bases. Unmatched junction bases numbered 12, after V lost 4 bases and J lost 6 bases. CDR1 is SGHTA, CDR2 FQGNSA, per germline. The CDR3 contains 15 residues. Here the CDR3 reads CASSSPRSTGAEQYF. The CDR3 DNA sequence: TGTGCCAGCAGCTCGCCCAGGAGCACAGGGGCCGAGCAGTACTTC. Full variable domain (outside the CDR3, taken from reference TRBV7-2 and TRBJ2-7): GAGVSQSPSNKVTEKGKDVELRCDPISGHTALYWYRQSLGQGLEFLIYFQGNSAPDKSGLPSDRFSAERTGGSVSTLTIQRTQQEDSAVYLCASSSPRSTGAEQYFGPGTRLTVT.

The chain employs TRBV18 and TRBJ1-1; D might be TRBD1 (5 bases). Germline CDR1 is KGHSH and CDR2 is LQKENI. V lost 5 bases to trimming and J lost 1 base, with 23 bases between them. The CDR3 totals 18 residues. The chain's CDR3 is CASSRRQLHQRENTEAFF. In DNA form, the CDR3 reads TGTGCCAGCTCAAGAAGACAGTTGCATCAAAGGGAGAACACTGAAGCTTTCTTT.

The chain uses TRBV20-1 and TRBJ2-5, with D perhaps TRBD1 (5 bases). V lost 3 bases and J 1 base, leaving 15 bases between the germline ends. The CDR3 extends over 15 amino acids. CDR1 DFQATT and CDR2 SNEGSKA come from the germline V gene (reference sequence). The CDR3 protein is CSARTDSALQETQYF. The CDR3 region has the DNA TGCAGTGCTAGGACCGACAGCGCCCTCCAAGAGACCCAGTACTTC.

This clonotype was seen repeatedly, ten times or more. J is TRBJ1-4 and V is TRBV4-1; perhaps TRBD1 as D (6 bases). The CDR3 sequence is 15 residues long. CDR1 and CDR2 (germline): MGHRA, YSYEKL. V lost 5 bases, J lost 3 bases, and 13 bases lay in between. The CDR3 reads CASSVTGTSNEKLFF. DNA for the CDR3: TGCGCCAGCAGCGTCACCGGGACATCTAATGAAAAACTGTTTTTT.

This chain connects TRBV19 to TRBJ2-7; D uncertain. The germline gives CDR1 LNHDA, CDR2 SQIVND (reference sequence). The V end lost 3 bases, the J end lost 2 bases, and 11 bases lay between the germline ends. The CDR3 is made up of 14 amino acids. In nucleotides, the CDR3 is TGTGCCAGTAGTATGCTCCACAGCGCCTACGAGCAGTACTTC. Translation gives CASSMLHSAYEQYF.

This clonotype was detected ten times or more. V usage is TRBV27 and J usage is TRBJ2-5; tentative D call: TRBD2 (5 bases). Germline V CDR1 and CDR2: MNHEY, SMNVEV (reference sequence). The CDR3 totals 14 residues. V lost 0 bases to trimming and J lost 7 bases, with 12 bases between them. The CDR3 sequence: CASSLSIGDGTQYF. CDR3 bases: TGTGCCAGCAGTTTATCGATCGGGGATGGGACCCAGTACTTC.

The chain recombines TRBV6-5 with TRBJ2-1; 7 bases are a match to TRBD2. This CDR3 has 17 residues. From germline, CDR1 is MNHEY and CDR2 SVGAGI. V shed 2 bases, J shed 0 bases, and the junction held 7 bases outside the gene matches. CDR3 nucleotide sequence: TGTGCCAGCAGTTACGCAAGGCGGGGGAGCTCCTACAATGAGCAGTTCTTC. Translated, it gives CASSYARRGSSYNEQFF.

This sequence joins TRBV29-1 and TRBJ1-4; D not resolved. Trimming took 6 bases from V and 5 from J, leaving 13 bases between them. This CDR3 has 13 amino acids. The germline V gene has CDR1 SQVTM and CDR2 ANQGSEA. The CDR3 coding sequence is TGCAGCGTCACCACACGGATGAATGAAAAACTGTTTTTT. Amino acid sequence: CSVTTRMNEKLFF.

The genes are TRBV11-2 and TRBJ2-7; no clear D gene. The length of the CDR3 is 16 residues. CDR1 SGHAT and CDR2 FQNNGV come from the germline V gene. Between the trimmed V and J ends, which lost 5 bases and 3 bases, there was a span of 20 bases. CDR3 coding DNA: TGTGCCAGCAGCCTAAACATTGGGTCGGATTACTACGAGCAGTACTTC. Encoded protein: CASSLNIGSDYYEQYF.

The chain couples TRBV28 to TRBJ2-1, with TRBD2 matching over 10 bases. The germline V gene encodes CDR1 MDHEN and CDR2 SYDVKM. The CDR3 has 16 residues. V lost 6 bases and J lost 5; bases outside the gene matches: 10. The CDR3 coding sequence is TGTGCCAGCAGCCCGAGCGGGGGGGGATATGACAATGAGCAGTTCTTC. It yields the protein CASSPSGGGYDNEQFF.

There are a few counts of this clonotype. The chain recombines TRBV6-1 with TRBJ2-7, with 9 positions matching TRBD1. J was trimmed by 1 base and V by 7 bases; bases with no gene match: 20. The CDR3 has 19 amino acids. Germline CDR1 MNHNS, CDR2 SASEGT. The CDR3 DNA reads TGTGCCAGCACAAGATTAGGACAGGGGTTTCTCGGAGTATCCTACGAGCAGTACTTC. This encodes CASTRLGQGFLGVSYEQYF.

This clonotype was recorded at least ten times. The genes are TRBV28 and TRBJ2-3; 9 nucleotides line up with TRBD2. V shed 3 bases and J 6 bases; nucleotides not matched to a gene: 7. The germline V gene has CDR1 MDHEN and CDR2 SYDVKM. This CDR3 has 15 residues. The CDR3 DNA sequence: TGTGCCAGCAGTTTGCGGCGGGGGGGGCGGGATACGCAGTATTTT. It yields the protein CASSLRRGGRDTQYF.

Turning to this clonotype: This sequence may be a read error, since a much larger clone differs from it by one base. The genes are TRBV6-2 or TRBV6-3 and TRBJ2-3; D unclear. The CDR3 has 14 residues. With 5 bases removed from V and 2 bases from J, the gap between germline ends came to 11 bases. Germline V lookup: CDR1 MNHEY, CDR2 SVGEGT. The CDR3 DNA follows: TGTGCCAGCAGTGGTCGGACCGCCACAGATACGCAGTATTTT. This encodes CASSGRTATDTQYF.

The chain uses TRBV20-1 and TRBJ2-3; TRBD2 is a possible D gene (7 bases). In germline, CDR1 is DFQATT, CDR2 SNEGSKA (reference sequence). With 3 bases removed from V and 5 bases from J, the gap between germline ends came to 24 bases. The CDR3 contains 17 residues. CDR3 in amino acids: CSASLWGGGLAEDTQYF. The DNA of the CDR3 is TGCAGTGCTAGTTTGTGGGGGGGCGGCTTGGCTGAAGATACGCAGTATTTT.

The table lists this clonotype with many counts. V and J are TRBV7-2 and TRBJ1-4; 9 nucleotides line up with TRBD1. V was clipped by 6 bases and J by 6 bases; unmatched bases: 14. Germline values: CDR1 SGHTA, CDR2 FQGNSA. The CDR3 has 17 amino acids. The CDR3 region is CASRQDRQGGEYEKLFF. The CDR3 nucleotides read TGTGCCAGCAGACAAGACCGACAGGGGGGGGAGTATGAAAAACTGTTTTTT.

This clonotype has a count of ten or more. The V gene is TRBV7-2, the J gene TRBJ2-2; 7 bases are shared with TRBD1. V dropped 7 bases and J dropped 0; count of bases not matched to a gene: 2. In germline, CDR1 is SGHTA, CDR2 FQGNSA. The length of the CDR3 is 14 residues. For the CDR3, the DNA is TGTGCCAGCACCGGGACAGCGAACACCGGGGAGCTGTTTTTT. Translating gives CASTGTANTGELFF.